The 15 T cell receptor beta chains given below trace back to one sample, sequenced in a study of cytomegalovirus exposure and HLA in healthy donors. This PCR relied on a set of 60 Vbeta primers and 13 Jbeta primers. The method was immunoSEQ multiplex PCR; TCRdb's version includes in-frame clones alone and lacks a portion of them. The repertoire includes roughly 180,000 clones, around four fifths of them detected once, and about 1.4% sits in the top ten. The sequencing sample was made of PBMCs. These receptors were collected from a woman aged 25 to 45 in good health and CMV-seropositive.

This clone has only one observation. This chain connects TRBV7-9 to TRBJ1-1; D gene unclear. Germline V gene data show CDR1 as SEHNR and CDR2 as FQNEAQ (reference sequence). V dropped 4 bases and J dropped 0 bases, with 15 bases sitting between them. The CDR3 has 16 residues. CDR3 in DNA: TGTGCCAGCAGCTCCAAGGCGGGATTCTTGAACACTGAAGCTTTCTTT. Protein product: CASSSKAGFLNTEAFF.

This chain uses TRBV7-2 with TRBJ1-1, with a tentative D call TRBD1 (6 bases). The CDR3 sequence is 15 residues long. Trimming stripped 3 bases from V and 3 bases from J, with 14 bases between. Germline CDR1 SGHTA, CDR2 FQGNSA. The DNA for the CDR3 is TGTGCCAGCAGCTTTGTTACAGGGAGCCACACTGAAGCTTTCTTT. Translation gives CASSFVTGSHTEAFF.

CDR3 coding DNA: TGTGCCAGCAGCCCAGACTTGGGTGGCTACACCTTC. Encoded protein: CASSPDLGGYTF. V usage is TRBV7-2 and J usage is TRBJ1-2; D remains unclear. V shed 5 bases and J shed 7 bases, with 11 bases lying between them. CDR3 length: 12 residues. From germline, CDR1 is SGHTA and CDR2 FQGNSA.

V is TRBV7-2 and J is TRBJ1-1; no reliable D call. This CDR3 comprises 14 residues. The V gene's germline CDR1 is SGHTA and CDR2 FQGNSA. Trimming pared 1 base from V and 2 bases from J, leaving 8 bases between. The CDR3 spells CASSLGTANTEAFF. The CDR3 bases are TGTGCCAGCAGCTTAGGTACAGCCAACACTGAAGCTTTCTTT. Full variable domain (rest looked up from reference TRBV7-2 and TRBJ1-1): GAGVSQSPSNKVTEKGKDVELRCDPISGHTALYWYRQSLGQGLEFLIYFQGNSAPDKSGLPSDRFSAERTGGSVSTLTIQRTQQEDSAVYLCASSLGTANTEAFFGQGTRLTVV.

The CDR3 DNA is TGTGCTAGTGGTCCCGGGACTAGGTACGAGCAGTACTTC. Protein sequence: CASGPGTRYEQYF. The chain couples TRBV12-5 to TRBJ2-7; 8 nucleotides align to TRBD2. V gave up 5 bases and J gave up 4 bases; unmatched junction bases: 4. The CDR3 is made up of 13 amino acids. Per the germline V gene, CDR1 is LGHNT and CDR2 is FRNRAP.

The chain combines TRBV21-1 with TRBJ2-7; TRBD2, as called in the table, went unchecked against the DNA. TRBV21-1 is given as a pseudogene. The CDR3 runs 18 residues. The CDR3 reads CASSKAMPGLVGTDEQYF. The CDR3 DNA reads as TGTGCCAGCAGCAAAGCCATGCCGGGACTAGTTGGGACGGACGAGCAGTACTTC.

In the case of this clone: A read error may account for a junction end that differs from germline. The chain is built from TRBV28 and TRBJ2-3, with D possibly TRBD2 on 7 matching bases. Germline V CDR1 and CDR2: MDHEN, SYDVKM. The CDR3 runs 18 residues. In DNA form, the CDR3 reads TGTGCCAGCAGTTTACAATGGGGGGCGGGAGCCTTCACAGATACACAGTATTTT. It translates to CASSLQWGAGAFTDTQYF.

This sequence joins TRBV29-1 and TRBJ2-5; TRBD1 might be the D (6 bases). CDR1 SQVTM and CDR2 ANQGSEA come from the germline V gene. The CDR3 loop spans 17 amino acids. The V gene lost 1 base and the J gene lost 5 bases, with 23 bases spanning the gap. Written as DNA, the CDR3 is TGCAGCGTTGAAGGCTCGAAGGGTCAGGGGCTAAGCGAGACCCAGTACTTC. Protein product: CSVEGSKGQGLSETQYF.

The rearrangement links TRBV30 to TRBJ1-2; D remains ambiguous. The germline V gene encodes CDR1 GTSNPN and CDR2 SVGIG (reference sequence). The CDR3 totals 13 residues. V was trimmed by 3 bases and J by 5 bases, leaving 13 bases between them. Here the CDR3 DNA reads TGTGCCTGGAGCTTTCGGGTGGCGTATGGCTACACCTTC. Encoded protein: CAWSFRVAYGYTF.

The rearrangement joins TRBV11-3 to TRBJ2-1, with 13 bases lining up with TRBD2. This CDR3 has 15 amino acids. The germline V gene has CDR1 SGHNT and CDR2 YENEEA. V shed 4 bases and J 7 bases; nucleotides not matched to a gene: 4. The CDR3 region is CASSSGLAGVNEQFF. The CDR3 DNA reads as TGTGCCAGCAGCTCCGGACTAGCGGGAGTAAATGAGCAGTTCTTC. Drawing the rest from reference TRBV11-3 and TRBJ2-1, the complete variable domain is EAGVVQSPRYKIIEKKQPVAFWCNPISGHNTLYWYLQNLGQGPELLIRYENEEAVDDSQLPKDRFSAERLKGVDSTLKIQPAELGDSAVYLCASSSGLAGVNEQFFGPGTRLTVL.

This rearrangement joins TRBV30 to TRBJ2-7; 9 bases align to TRBD1. This CDR3 is 16 amino acids long. From germline, CDR1 is GTSNPN and CDR2 SVGIG (reference sequence). Trimming took 2 bases from V and 6 from J; bases not matched to a gene: 14. CDR3 bases: TGTGCCTGGAGTTGGGGACAGGGTTGGGACTCGGGCGAGCAGTACTTC. It codes for CAWSWGQGWDSGEQYF.

This clone was recorded a few times. The chain links TRBV6-5 to TRBJ2-7; D is possibly TRBD1 (6 bases). Germline assignment: CDR1 MNHEY and CDR2 SVGAGI. V dropped 6 bases and J dropped 5 bases, with 20 bases sitting between them. The CDR3 runs to 15 residues. DNA of the CDR3: TGTGCCAGCAGCCCCCCCCCAGGGGCGGACCACGAGCAGTACTTC. Translation: CASSPPPGADHEQYF.

The chain is built from TRBV28 and TRBJ2-2; unclear D gene. Germline CDR1 MDHEN, CDR2 SYDVKM. The germline V and J ends were trimmed by 0 bases and 3 bases, with 11 bases remaining between them. The CDR3 extends over 16 amino acids. CDR3 bases: TGTGCCAGCAGTTTATGGCTAGGAGACGACACCGGGGAGCTGTTTTTT. It codes for CASSLWLGDDTGELFF.

This clone was detected a few times. The chain is built from TRBV5-8 and TRBJ1-5; TRBD1 matches 7 bases. The CDR3 loop spans 17 amino acids. CDR1 and CDR2 from the germline V gene are SGHTS and YDEGEE. The V gene end was trimmed by 4 bases and the J gene end by 2 bases; junction bases not matched to a gene: 12. This chain's CDR3 is CASSIRDSTGRNQPQHF. The CDR3 DNA reads TGTGCCAGCAGCATAAGGGATTCGACAGGGCGCAATCAGCCCCAGCATTTT.

The chain carries TRBV4-3 and TRBJ2-7; the match to TRBD2 covers 10 bases. The CDR3 sequence is 20 residues long. In germline, CDR1 is LGHNA, CDR2 YSLEER. V was clipped by 0 bases and J by 3 bases; unmatched bases: 17. Here the CDR3 reads CASSQEPRTSPSGGLYEQYF. CDR3 nucleotides: TGCGCCAGCAGCCAAGAACCCCGCACTAGCCCTAGCGGGGGTCTCTACGAGCAGTACTTC.